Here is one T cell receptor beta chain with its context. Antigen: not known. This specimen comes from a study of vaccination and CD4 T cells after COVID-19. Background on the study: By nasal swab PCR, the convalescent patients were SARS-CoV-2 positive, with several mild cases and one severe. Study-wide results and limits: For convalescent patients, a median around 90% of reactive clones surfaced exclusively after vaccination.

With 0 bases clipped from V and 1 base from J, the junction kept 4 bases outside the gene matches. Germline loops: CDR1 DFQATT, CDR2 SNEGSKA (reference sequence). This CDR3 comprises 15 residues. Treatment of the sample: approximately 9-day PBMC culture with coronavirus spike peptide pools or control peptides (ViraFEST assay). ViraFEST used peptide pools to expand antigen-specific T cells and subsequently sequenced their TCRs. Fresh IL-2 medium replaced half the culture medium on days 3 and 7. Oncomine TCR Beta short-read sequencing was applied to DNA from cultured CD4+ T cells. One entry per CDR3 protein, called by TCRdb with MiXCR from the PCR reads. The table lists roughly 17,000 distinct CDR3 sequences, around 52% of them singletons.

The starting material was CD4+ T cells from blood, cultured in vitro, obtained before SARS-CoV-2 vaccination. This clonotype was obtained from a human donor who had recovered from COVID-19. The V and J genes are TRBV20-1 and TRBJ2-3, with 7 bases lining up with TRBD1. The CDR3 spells CSARETGSGTDTQYF. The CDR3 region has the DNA TGCAGTGCTAGAGAGACAGGGTCGGGCACAGATACGCAGTATTTT.